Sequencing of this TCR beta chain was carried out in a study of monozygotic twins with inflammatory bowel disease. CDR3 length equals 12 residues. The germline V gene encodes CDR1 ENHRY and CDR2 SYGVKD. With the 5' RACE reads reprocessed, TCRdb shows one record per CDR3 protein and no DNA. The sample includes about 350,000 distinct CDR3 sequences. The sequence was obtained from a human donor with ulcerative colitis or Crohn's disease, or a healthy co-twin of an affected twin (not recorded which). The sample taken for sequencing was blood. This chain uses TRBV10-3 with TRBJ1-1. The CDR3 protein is CAISESSLEAFF.